One and the same sample provided the 32 T cell receptor beta chains below, sequenced in a study of T cell responses to AZD1222 COVID-19 vaccine. The table came from immunoSEQ multiplex PCR; TCRdb's copy has only in-frame clones and leaves some out. The repertoire holds about 78,000 clones, with approximately 86% as singletons. Here the sequenced sample was peripheral blood, taken on day 0 of AZD1222 vaccination. These receptors were obtained from an adult in good health.

The chain combines TRBV12-3 or TRBV12-4 with TRBJ2-5, with D unclear. The V gene lost 2 bases and the J gene lost 5 bases, with 6 bases spanning the gap. The CDR3 sequence is 12 residues long. Here the CDR3 DNA reads TGTGCCAGCAGTTTAATGATGGAGACCCAGTACTTC. Translated: CASSLMMETQYF.

This clone was counted once. The chain combines TRBV18 with TRBJ1-1; perhaps TRBD1 as D (6 bases). Trimming cost V 2 bases and J 8 bases, with 12 bases left between them. The CDR3 is made up of 13 amino acids. The germline CDR1 and CDR2 sequences are KGHSH and LQKENI. The CDR3 loop reads CASSPGQSSEAFF. Here the CDR3 DNA reads TGTGCCAGCTCACCAGGACAGAGCTCCGAAGCTTTCTTT.

The rearrangement uses TRBV6-4 and TRBJ1-6; D is unclear. Deletions cut 2 bases from V and 5 bases from J, with 4 bases between. This CDR3 spans 13 amino acids. Germline lookup yields CDR1 MRHNA and CDR2 SNTAGT. CDR3 loop: CASSDGNNSPLHF. Written as DNA, the CDR3 is TGTGCCAGCAGTGACGGAAATAATTCACCCCTCCACTTT.

V gene TRBV6-5 combines with J gene TRBJ2-7; 9 bases are shared with TRBD1. The CDR3 is made up of 14 amino acids. V lost 7 bases to trimming and J lost 1 base; unmatched junction nucleotides: 5. Germline CDR1 reads MNHEY; CDR2 reads SVGAGI. The CDR3 nucleotides are TGTGCCAGCAAACAGGGGGCCCTGTCCTACGAGCAGTACTTC. Translated: CASKQGALSYEQYF.

Only one count was recorded for this clone. The chain has TRBV4-1 and TRBJ1-4; tentatively, D is TRBD1 (5 bases). CDR1 MGHRA and CDR2 YSYEKL come from the germline V gene. The CDR3 is 15 residues long. V was pared by 1 base and J by 8 bases, with 14 bases between. The CDR3 nucleotides read TGCGCCAGCAGCCAAGGGTACGGGACGAGGGAAAAACTGTTTTTT. Translation gives CASSQGYGTREKLFF.

The J gene is TRBJ2-7, the V gene TRBV28, with TRBD1 matching over 9 bases. The V gene end was trimmed by 6 bases and the J gene end by 6 bases; junction bases not matched to a gene: 9. This CDR3 comprises 14 residues. Germline V gives CDR1 MDHEN, CDR2 SYDVKM. The CDR3 here is CASSHTDRGPEQYF. DNA of the CDR3: TGTGCCAGCAGCCACACGGACAGGGGCCCCGAGCAGTACTTC.

This clone has only one observation. This chain connects TRBV30 to TRBJ1-4; no clear D gene. Germline V gene lookup returns CDR1 GTSNPN and CDR2 SVGIG (reference sequence). V was pared by 3 bases and J by 8 bases, with 16 bases between. This CDR3 has 14 residues. The CDR3 DNA sequence: TGTGCCTGGAGAAAAGCCGGCGTCGGCGAAAAACTGTTTTTT. This sequence encodes CAWRKAGVGEKLFF.

The chain carries TRBV2 and TRBJ2-1; 8 bases map to TRBD1. Germline V gene sequence: CDR1 SNHLY, CDR2 FYNNEI. CDR3 length equals 15 residues. Germline trimming cut 6 bases from V and 0 bases from J; bases unmatched to any gene: 4. CDR3 region: CASSVDRGSYNEQFF. CDR3 bases: TGTGCCAGCAGCGTTGACAGGGGCTCCTACAATGAGCAGTTCTTC.

This clone came up once. The rearrangement links TRBV18 to TRBJ2-2, with 7 nucleotides matching TRBD1. Germline values: CDR1 KGHSH, CDR2 LQKENI. The CDR3 runs 15 residues. The V gene end was trimmed by 3 bases and the J gene end by 10 bases; junction bases not matched to a gene: 11. The CDR3 spells CASSPSRDSPQELFF. CDR3 coding DNA: TGTGCCAGCTCACCCTCCCGGGACAGTCCCCAGGAGCTGTTTTTT.

This sequence joins TRBV3-1 (or the pseudogene TRBV3-2) and TRBJ2-5; D is ambiguous. V lost 0 bases to trimming and J lost 7 bases, with 3 bases between them. There are 11 residues in the CDR3. In germline, CDR1 is LGHDT, CDR2 YNNKEL (reference sequence). The CDR3 reads CASSQERTQYF. The CDR3 DNA sequence: TGTGCCAGCAGCCAAGAGCGGACCCAGTACTTC.

This clone was counted a few times. This sequence joins TRBV2 and TRBJ1-5, with 9 bases identical to TRBD1. This CDR3 is built from 15 residues. Germline assignment: CDR1 SNHLY and CDR2 FYNNEI. Trimming removed 2 bases from V and 6 bases from J; junction bases left unmatched: 5. The CDR3 spells CASSETGQGSQPQHF. The CDR3 bases are TGTGCCAGCAGTGAAACGGGACAGGGCAGTCAGCCCCAGCATTTT.

This rearrangement joins TRBV29-1 to TRBJ1-2, with TRBD1 as a possible D gene (6 bases). CDR3 length: 15 amino acids. From germline, CDR1 is SQVTM and CDR2 ANQGSEA. Trimming took off 1 base at V and 4 bases at J, with 16 bases between the two ends. CDR3 region: CSVEGTDSPSYGYTF. DNA of the CDR3: TGCAGCGTTGAAGGAACGGACAGTCCAAGCTATGGCTACACCTTC.

V usage is TRBV6-4 and J usage is TRBJ2-1, with D perhaps TRBD2 (5 bases). V was cut by 6 bases and J by 0 bases, with 12 bases left in between. The CDR3 has 15 amino acids. Germline-derived CDR1 and CDR2 are MRHNA and SNTAGT. In DNA form, the CDR3 reads TGTGCCAGCAGCACCACTAGAAGCTCCTACAATGAGCAGTTCTTC. It is translated as CASSTTRSSYNEQFF.

The CDR3 is CASSQPTGLGANVLTF. CDR3 bases: TGTGCCAGCAGCCAACCGACAGGGTTGGGGGCCAACGTCCTGACTTTC. The J gene is TRBJ2-6, the V gene TRBV4-2; 7 nucleotides align to TRBD1. The CDR3 consists of 16 residues. Germline assignment: CDR1 LGHNA and CDR2 YNFKEQ. Trimming removed 2 bases from V and 4 bases from J; junction bases left unmatched: 5.

The rearrangement links TRBV2 to TRBJ1-5; the D gene is possibly TRBD1 (5 bases). CDR3 size: 14 residues. The ends were cut back, 6 bases at V and 6 bases at J, with 15 bases in the middle. Germline V gene sequence: CDR1 SNHLY, CDR2 FYNNEI. The DNA for the CDR3 is TGTGCCAGCAGCGATACAGGTGAAGGTCAGCCCCAGCATTTT. This gives the protein CASSDTGEGQPQHF. Filled out from reference TRBV2 and TRBJ1-5, the complete variable domain reads EPEVTQTPSHQVTQMGQEVILRCVPISNHLYFYWYRQILGQKVEFLVSFYNNEISEKSEIFDDQFSVERPDGSNFTLKIRSTKLEDSAMYFCASSDTGEGQPQHFGDGTRLSIL.

This chain connects TRBV6-5 to TRBJ2-2; no reliable D call. CDR3 size: 13 residues. Trimming took off 8 bases at V and 5 bases at J, with 12 bases between the two ends. Per germline, CDR1 MNHEY and CDR2 SVGAGI. The CDR3 here is CASRTYRTGELFF. CDR3 nucleotides: TGTGCCAGCCGCACTTACCGGACCGGGGAGCTGTTTTTT.

This chain uses TRBV5-8 with TRBJ1-5; D is unresolved. V was shortened by 4 bases and J by 3 bases, with 14 bases between the two germline ends. CDR1 is SGHTS, CDR2 YDEGEE, per germline. The CDR3 has 15 residues. CDR3 sequence (DNA): TGTGCCAGCAGCCCTACACGGGAGTCCAATCAGCCCCAGCATTTT. It translates to CASSPTRESNQPQHF.

This clone was detected only a few times. This specimen includes other DNA sequences encoding the same CDR3. This rearrangement joins TRBV12-3 or TRBV12-4 to TRBJ1-2, with D tentatively TRBD1 (5 bases). There are 13 residues in the CDR3. Deletions cut 3 bases from V and 6 bases from J, with 11 bases between. The CDR3 bases are TGTGCCAGCAGTTTGGGGCAGGGAAATGGCTACACCTTC. Translating it yields CASSLGQGNGYTF.

The chain recombines TRBV11-2 with TRBJ2-1, with 7 nucleotides matching TRBD2. The length of the CDR3 is 14 residues. V shed 6 bases and J 7 bases; nucleotides not matched to a gene: 9. Germline CDR1 and CDR2: SGHAT and FQNNGV. CDR3 DNA: TGTGCCAGCAGAGCGGGACTACTTTCAAATGAGCAGTTCTTC. Protein: CASRAGLLSNEQFF.

The chain has TRBV28 and TRBJ2-6, with D maybe TRBD2 (7 bases). CDR3 length: 16 residues. CDR1 and CDR2 from the germline V gene are MDHEN and SYDVKM. With 6 bases removed from V and 1 base from J, the gap between germline ends came to 13 bases. The CDR3 bases are TGTGCCAGCAGGCTGGGGGGGGCGTCTGGGGCCAACGTCCTGACTTTC. Residues: CASRLGGASGANVLTF.

The CDR3 spells CASSIWPMNTEAFF. In DNA form, the CDR3 reads TGTGCCAGTAGTATTTGGCCGATGAACACTGAAGCTTTCTTT. V and J are TRBV19 and TRBJ1-1; D not resolved. Germline assignment: CDR1 LNHDA and CDR2 SQIVND (reference sequence). The CDR3 consists of 14 residues. V gave up 3 bases and J gave up 0 bases, with 8 bases separating them.

This sequence joins TRBV9 and TRBJ2-7; TRBD2 matches at 11 bases. J lost 3 bases, V lost 2 bases, and 1 base had no gene match. CDR3 size: 14 residues. Germline CDR1 and CDR2: SGDLS and YYNGEE. In DNA form, the CDR3 reads TGTGCCAGCAGCGTCCTAGCGGGAGGCTACGAGCAGTACTTC. Translating gives CASSVLAGGYEQYF.

This sequence joins TRBV6-5 and TRBJ1-2, with D possibly TRBD1 on 5 matching bases. This CDR3 has 14 amino acids. Trimming pared 0 bases from V and 8 bases from J, leaving 13 bases between. The V gene's germline CDR1 is MNHEY and CDR2 SVGAGI. The CDR3 region has the DNA TGTGCCAGCAGTTACTCACGCGGGGGGAAAGGCTACACCTTC. This encodes CASSYSRGGKGYTF.

Only one count was recorded for this clone. The rearrangement joins TRBV7-3 to TRBJ1-2; no clear D. This CDR3 has 13 residues. The ends were cut back, 5 bases at V and 3 bases at J, with 10 bases in the middle. The germline CDR1 and CDR2 sequences are SGHTA and FQGTGA. CDR3 region: CASSLEMDYGYTF. The CDR3 coding sequence is TGTGCCAGCAGCCTGGAGATGGACTATGGCTACACCTTC.

V usage is TRBV15 and J usage is TRBJ2-1; tentatively, D is TRBD1 or TRBD2 (5 bases each). V dropped 3 bases and J dropped 8 bases, with 11 bases sitting between them. The CDR3 runs to 13 residues. Germline CDR1 and CDR2: LNHNV and YYDKDF (reference sequence). The CDR3: CATSRWGTHEQFF. The CDR3 DNA reads as TGTGCCACCAGCAGGTGGGGGACCCATGAGCAGTTCTTC.

The sample holds a few counts of this clone. This chain joins TRBV6-5 and TRBJ2-1; 7 bases line up with TRBD1. The V and J ends lost 6 bases and 7 bases, in that order; junction bases with no gene match: 6. This CDR3 region has 13 residues. Germline V CDR1 and CDR2: MNHEY, SVGAGI. As DNA, the CDR3 is TGTGCCAGCAGATCTCAGGGGGTGAATGAGCAGTTCTTC. It yields the protein CASRSQGVNEQFF.

The J gene is TRBJ1-3, the V gene TRBV7-2; D gene ambiguous. This CDR3 has 14 amino acids. Germline V gene lookup returns CDR1 SGHTA and CDR2 FQGNSA. V dropped 5 bases and J dropped 2 bases, with 10 bases sitting between them. In DNA form, the CDR3 reads TGTGCCAGCAGCCTAAGGACTGCTGGAAACACCATATATTTT. This sequence encodes CASSLRTAGNTIYF.

This clone was found a few times. The genes are TRBV9 and TRBJ2-7; 9 bases map to TRBD1. V lost 2 bases, J lost 3 bases, and 3 bases stayed unmatched. Per the germline V gene, CDR1 is SGDLS and CDR2 is YYNGEE. The CDR3 loop spans 14 amino acids. CDR3 residues: CASSVSGQGYEQYF. In DNA form, the CDR3 reads TGTGCCAGCAGCGTGTCGGGACAGGGCTACGAGCAGTACTTC. The full variable domain, in which reference TRBV9 and TRBJ2-7 provide the parts outside the CDR3, is DSGVTQTPKHLITATGQRVTLRCSPRSGDLSVYWYQQSLDQGLQFLIQYYNGEERAKGNILERFSAQQFPDLHSELNLSSLELGDSALYFCASSVSGQGYEQYFGPGTRLTVT.

The V call is TRBV24-1, the J call TRBJ2-7; D uncertain. The V end lost 7 bases, the J end lost 6 bases, and 9 bases lay between the germline ends. This CDR3 region has 11 residues. CDR1 and CDR2 (germline): KGHDR, SFDVKD. The CDR3 DNA reads TGTGCCACCAGCTGGACGTGCGAGCAGTACTTC. Its translation: CATSWTCEQYF.

The rearrangement links TRBV5-4 to TRBJ2-7, with 8 bases identical to TRBD2. The length of the CDR3 is 14 residues. Germline V gene lookup returns CDR1 SGHNT and CDR2 YYREEE (reference sequence). J was trimmed by 0 bases and V by 4 bases; bases with no gene match: 3. In nucleotides, the CDR3 is TGTGCCAGCAGCCCCGGGACTAGCTCCTACGAGCAGTACTTC. This translates into CASSPGTSSYEQYF.

The chain uses TRBV6-1 and TRBJ1-5; D unresolved. The CDR3 sequence is 17 residues long. Looked up from germline, CDR1 is MNHNS and CDR2 is SASEGT. V was pared by 0 bases and J by 0 bases, with 12 bases between. Here the CDR3 reads CASSEARAANSNQPQHF. Here the CDR3 DNA reads TGTGCCAGCAGTGAAGCCCGGGCGGCAAATAGCAATCAGCCCCAGCATTTT.

The rearrangement uses TRBV28 and TRBJ2-7, with D maybe TRBD2 (6 bases). CDR1 is MDHEN and CDR2 is SYDVKM in the germline V gene. V was clipped by 6 bases and J by 4 bases, with 19 bases between them. This CDR3 comprises 15 residues. The CDR3 spells CASSRDGGEKYEQYF. The CDR3 DNA is TGTGCCAGCAGCCGGGACGGAGGGGAGAAGTACGAGCAGTACTTC.